Listed below are T cell receptor beta chains from one sample, sequenced in a study of beta chain features in type 1 diabetes. Assay used: immunoSEQ multiplex PCR; TCRdb lists only in-frame clones, some missing. The table shows a few hundred thousand clones, with roughly a quarter occurring only once. The sample consisted of naive CD4+ T cells from blood. Receptors originate from a woman in her 30s with type 1 diabetes. The CDR3 runs from the conserved cysteine through the conserved F or W. D genes are given only for firm matches. Some rows mark clone size as missing; the rest say once, few, many or name a class of expanded clone.

d_call	clone_size	v_call	j_call	cdr3_aa	cdr3_nt
TRBD1	.	TRBV9	TRBJ2-7	CASSTGTGAYEQYF	TGTGCCAGCAGCACCGGGACAGGGGCCTACGAGCAGTACTTC
TRBD1	.	TRBV25-1	TRBJ2-3	CASSAYGQGLFTQYF	TGTGCCAGCAGTGCTTACGGACAGGGGCTTTTTACGCAGTATTTT
TRBD2	.	TRBV9	TRBJ2-7	CASSVGPAGGSYEQYF	TGTGCCAGCAGCGTAGGGCCAGCGGGAGGCTCCTACGAGCAGTACTTC
.	.	TRBV5-6	TRBJ2-1	CASSLPQGFTNEQFF	TGTGCCAGCAGCTTGCCGCAGGGGTTTACGAATGAGCAGTTCTTC
TRBD1	few	TRBV5-4	TRBJ2-7	CASSLAPTGVGPYEQYF	TGTGCCAGCAGCTTGGCCCCGACAGGGGTTGGGCCCTACGAGCAGTACTTC
.	.	TRBV6-5	TRBJ2-5	CASSYGGERETQYF	TGTGCCAGCAGTTACGGAGGGGAGAGAGAGACCCAGTACTTC
TRBD1	.	TRBV30	TRBJ1-5	CAWSGTGRQPQHF	TGTGCCTGGAGTGGGACAGGAAGACAGCCCCAGCATTTT
TRBD2	.	TRBV4-1	TRBJ2-4	CASSQESGTSGRKNIQYF	TGCGCCAGCAGCCAAGAGAGTGGGACTAGCGGGAGAAAAAACATTCAGTACTTC
TRBD1	.	TRBV29-1	TRBJ1-2	CSVDLPATGAGYTF	TGCAGCGTTGACCTACCTGCGACAGGGGCTGGCTACACCTTC
TRBD1	few	TRBV6-5	TRBJ2-7	CASSWGTGGREQYF	TGTGCCAGCAGTTGGGGGACAGGGGGACGCGAGCAGTACTTC